This passage covers 28 T cell receptor beta chains from one sample sequenced in a study of molecular identifiers for immune sequencing clone quantification. A single record per CDR3 protein comes from TCRdb applying MiXCR to the PCR reads. The sample carries about 640,000 distinct CDR3 sequences, approximately 20% recorded once. Sequencing input: naive CD8+ T cells from blood, with Jurkat cell RNA spiked in. Documented subset: FACS-sorted CD8+CD4-CCR7+CD45RA+ naive T cells. The receptor set was obtained from a human donor in good health. Some libraries in this study had Jurkat cell RNA spiked in.

This clonotype was seen more than once but under ten times. V gene TRBV24-1 combines with J gene TRBJ1-2; TRBD1 agrees at 9 bases. Germline V gene data show CDR1 as KGHDR and CDR2 as SFDVKD. The CDR3 totals 17 residues. V lost 4 bases, J lost 4 bases, and 12 bases stayed unmatched. The CDR3 DNA reads TGTGCCACCAGTGACCGCGACTCGACAGGGGGGTCCTATGGCTACACCTTC. Its translation: CATSDRDSTGGSYGYTF.

This clonotype appeared a few times. The chain recombines TRBV11-2 with TRBJ2-1; D is tentatively TRBD1 or TRBD2 (5 bases each). The CDR3 runs to 17 residues. The V end lost 1 base, the J end lost 3 bases, and 16 bases lay between the germline ends. The germline gives CDR1 SGHAT, CDR2 FQNNGV. The CDR3 DNA sequence: TGTGCCAGCAGCTTAGGATGGTCGGGACGGGGCTACAATGAGCAGTTCTTC. Encoded protein: CASSLGWSGRGYNEQFF.

This clonotype occurred many times. V is TRBV7-6 and J is TRBJ2-2; D unclear. The germline V gene has CDR1 SGHVS and CDR2 FNYEAQ. Trimming stripped 3 bases from V and 7 bases from J, with 6 bases between. The CDR3 loop spans 12 amino acids. The CDR3 DNA sequence: TGTGCCAGCAGCTTTGTGGGCGGGGAGCTGTTTTTT. Its translation: CASSFVGGELFF.

Many counts were recorded for this clonotype. The rearrangement links TRBV6-1 to TRBJ1-1; D gene ambiguous. CDR3 length: 13 residues. V was shortened by 2 bases and J by 5 bases, with 9 bases between the two germline ends. CDR1 is MNHNS and CDR2 is SASEGT in the germline V gene. The CDR3 DNA reads TGTGCCAGCAGTGAAATAGGGCGGACTGAAGCTTTCTTT. Its translation: CASSEIGRTEAFF.

This clonotype was recorded many times. This chain joins TRBV5-1 and TRBJ2-7, with D hard to call. This CDR3 contains 14 residues. Germline V lookup: CDR1 SGHRS, CDR2 YFSETQ. V lost 0 bases, J lost 6 bases, and 13 bases lay in between. The CDR3 sequence is CASSLDINLVEQYF. The CDR3 nucleotides read TGCGCCAGCAGCTTGGACATAAACCTGGTCGAGCAGTACTTC.

A single count supports this clonotype. This may come from a read error, since a much larger clone is one base off. This chain uses TRBV9 with TRBJ2-7; 11 nucleotides align to TRBD2. The CDR3 is 15 residues long. Germline trimming cut 3 bases from V and 3 bases from J; bases unmatched to any gene: 5. Per germline, CDR1 SGDLS and CDR2 YYNGEE. DNA for the CDR3: TGTGCCAGCAGCGACGGGACTAGCGGAAACTACGAGCAGTACTTC. It translates to CASSDGTSGNYEQYF.

The V and J genes are TRBV12-5 and TRBJ1-2; D is unresolved. The germline CDR1 and CDR2 sequences are LGHNT and FRNRAP. This CDR3 spans 14 amino acids. Trimming removed 5 bases at V and 2 bases at J, with 12 bases between. The CDR3 is CASGVTGRNYGYTF. For the CDR3, the DNA is TGTGCTAGTGGTGTGACCGGACGGAACTATGGCTACACCTTC.

The CDR3 sequence: CASSPRADLGELFF. The CDR3 bases are TGTGCCAGCAGCCCGCGGGCAGATCTCGGGGAGCTGTTTTTT. The chain uses TRBV7-9 and TRBJ2-2, with a possible D match to TRBD2 (5 bases). Germline V gene lookup returns CDR1 SEHNR and CDR2 FQNEAQ (reference sequence). Trimming stripped 5 bases from V and 7 bases from J, with 14 bases between. This CDR3 is built from 14 residues.

This clonotype was counted at least ten times. The chain has TRBV4-3 and TRBJ2-3; 8 bases are a match to TRBD2. There are 17 residues in the CDR3. With 0 bases clipped from V and 1 base from J, the junction kept 6 bases outside the gene matches. The germline V gene encodes CDR1 LGHNA and CDR2 YSLEER. Here the CDR3 DNA reads TGCGCCAGCAGCCAAGAGGAGGTGACTAGCGGCACAGATACGCAGTATTTT. As protein: CASSQEEVTSGTDTQYF.

This clonotype was recorded many times. The V gene is TRBV4-1, the J gene TRBJ1-2; D is perhaps TRBD1 (6 bases). There are 15 residues in the CDR3. The germline gives CDR1 MGHRA, CDR2 YSYEKL. Trimming pared 3 bases from V and 4 bases from J, leaving 15 bases between. CDR3 sequence: CASSHLLDSIYGYTF. CDR3 DNA sequence: TGCGCCAGCAGCCACCTCCTGGACAGCATCTATGGCTACACCTTC.

About this clonotype itself: A single base separates this from a much larger clone, so it may be a read error. The chain joins TRBV20-1 to TRBJ2-5; D is unclear. CDR1 DFQATT and CDR2 SNEGSKA come from the germline V gene (reference sequence). The CDR3 is 15 residues long. CDR3: CGASLGLPNQETQYF. The CDR3 DNA sequence: TGCGGTGCTAGTTTGGGTCTTCCCAACCAAGAGACCCAGTACTTC.

This clonotype was seen at least ten times. The rearrangement links TRBV5-1 to TRBJ2-7; no firm D call. This CDR3 is 12 amino acids long. CDR1 is SGHRS, CDR2 YFSETQ, per germline. The V end lost 1 base, the J end lost 2 bases, and 4 bases lay between the germline ends. The CDR3 DNA reads TGCGCCAGCAGCTTGTTCCCCTACGAGCAGTACTTC. This sequence encodes CASSLFPYEQYF.

In the case of this clonotype: This may stem from a read error, because a much larger clone lies one nucleotide away. The rearrangement uses TRBV7-9 and TRBJ2-4; 11 bases map to TRBD1. CDR1 is SEHNR and CDR2 is FQNEAQ in the germline V gene (reference sequence). The CDR3 sequence is 16 residues long. The CDR3 protein is CASSLGTGGAANTQYF. CDR3 DNA: TGTGCCAGCAGCTTAGGGACAGGGGGCGCGGCAAACACTCAGTACTTC. Supplemented by reference TRBV7-9 and TRBJ2-4, the full variable domain reads DTGVSQNPRHKITKRGQNVTFRCDPISEHNRLYWYRQTLGQGPEFLTYFQNEAQLEKSRLLSDRFSAERPKGSFSTLEIQRTEQGDSAMYLCASSLGTGGAANTQYFGAGTRLSVL.

A remark on this clonotype: Relative to the germline gene, one junction end is altered; a read error may explain this. The chain carries TRBV24-1 and TRBJ2-2, with 7 bases lining up with TRBD1. CDR1 is KGHDR, CDR2 SFDVKD, per germline. The CDR3 loop spans 16 amino acids. The CDR3 DNA sequence: TGTGCCTCCAGTGATTCGACAGGGACGAACACCGGGGAGCTGTTTTTT. Translating gives CASSDSTGTNTGELFF.

Ten or more counts support this clonotype. The chain links TRBV6-1 to TRBJ2-5, with 11 positions matching TRBD2. V dropped 3 bases and J dropped 5; count of bases not matched to a gene: 8. CDR1 and CDR2 from the germline V gene are MNHNS and SASEGT. This CDR3 contains 16 residues. CDR3 bases: TGTGCCAGCAGTGAGTTTAGCGGGGGGGCTCTCGAGACCCAGTACTTC. The encoded protein is CASSEFSGGALETQYF.

This clonotype was detected ten times or more. This chain joins TRBV5-5 and TRBJ2-1; a weak D match, TRBD1 (6 bases). Germline values: CDR1 SGHKS, CDR2 YYEKEE (reference sequence). Trimming left V 4 bases short and J 0 bases short, with 14 bases between. The length of the CDR3 is 16 residues. The CDR3 DNA follows: TGTGCCAGCAGCCAAACTCACAGGGCCTCCTACAATGAGCAGTTCTTC. Amino acid sequence: CASSQTHRASYNEQFF.

This clonotype occurred many times. The chain links TRBV5-1 to TRBJ2-7; TRBD1 aligns across 10 bases. There are 17 residues in the CDR3. Germline V gives CDR1 SGHRS, CDR2 YFSETQ. Trimming took 4 bases from V and 2 from J; bases not matched to a gene: 12. The DNA for the CDR3 is TGCGCCAGCAGCGCTACAGACACCGGGACAGGGGCCTACGAGCAGTACTTC. This codes for CASSATDTGTGAYEQYF. Looking up the rest from reference TRBV5-1 and TRBJ2-7 gives the full variable domain: KAGVTQTPRYLIKTRGQQVTLSCSPISGHRSVSWYQQTPGQGLQFLFEYFSETQRNKGNFPGRFSGRQFSNSRSEMNVSTLELGDSALYLCASSATDTGTGAYEQYFGPGTRLTVT.

This clonotype has more than one count but fewer than ten. The chain joins TRBV9 to TRBJ2-1; D gene unclear. Germline V gene lookup returns CDR1 SGDLS and CDR2 YYNGEE. The CDR3 has 14 amino acids. V lost 0 bases, J lost 5 bases, and 9 bases lay in between. CDR3 sequence reads: CASSVEAADNEQFF. CDR3 bases: TGTGCCAGCAGCGTAGAGGCAGCTGACAATGAGCAGTTCTTC.

In this sample, this clonotype turned up a few times. Its ends do not fully match the called genes, so a read error is possible. The J gene is TRBJ1-6, the V gene TRBV4-2; tentative D call: TRBD1 (5 bases). The CDR3 loop spans 14 amino acids. Germline CDR1 and CDR2: LGHNA and YNFKEQ. As DNA, the CDR3 is TGTGCCAGCAGTTCCGGGACGGATAATTCACCCCCCCACTTT. Amino acid sequence: CASSSGTDNSPPHF.

The CDR3 sequence is CASSVAGNAYEQYF. CDR3 nucleotides: TGTGCCAGCAGTGTAGCGGGAAATGCCTACGAGCAGTACTTC. This rearrangement joins TRBV27 to TRBJ2-7; 8 bases map to TRBD2. Germline V CDR1 and CDR2: MNHEY, SMNVEV (reference sequence). This CDR3 region has 14 residues. V was pared by 5 bases and J by 2 bases, with 5 bases of the junction left unmatched.

Many counts were recorded for this clonotype. The chain recombines TRBV9 with TRBJ1-2; maybe TRBD1 (6 bases). The CDR3 consists of 14 residues. The germline V and J ends were trimmed by 0 bases and 3 bases, with 9 bases remaining between them. Germline CDR1 is SGDLS and CDR2 is YYNGEE. The CDR3 coding sequence is TGTGCCAGCAGCGTAGGGGCAGGGGACTATGGCTACACCTTC. Translated: CASSVGAGDYGYTF.

The chain couples TRBV5-6 to TRBJ1-5; TRBD1 is a possible D gene (5 bases). V gave up 0 bases and J gave up 3 bases, with 10 bases separating them. Per germline, CDR1 SGHDT and CDR2 YYEEEE. The CDR3 spans 15 residues. CDR3 loop: CASSLGGAVNQPQHF. The CDR3 DNA is TGTGCCAGCAGCTTGGGTGGGGCAGTCAATCAGCCCCAGCATTTT.

This clonotype was seen repeatedly, ten times or more. The chain recombines TRBV12-3 or TRBV12-4 with TRBJ2-7, with D hard to call. The V and J ends lost 5 bases and 6 bases respectively, with 14 bases between them. The CDR3 spans 13 residues. Written as DNA, the CDR3 is TGTGCCAGCAGTCCTCCCGCTGCCCCCGAGCAGTACTTC. It yields the protein CASSPPAAPEQYF.

This clonotype was seen ten or more times. The chain recombines TRBV20-1 with TRBJ1-3, with D hard to call. The CDR3 totals 14 residues. V gave up 2 bases and J gave up 6 bases, with 14 bases separating them. In germline, CDR1 is DFQATT, CDR2 SNEGSKA (reference sequence). The CDR3 region is CSARQPEAENTIYF. In nucleotides, the CDR3 is TGCAGTGCTAGACAGCCAGAGGCTGAAAACACCATATATTTT.

This clonotype was recorded at least ten times. J is TRBJ2-7 and V is TRBV7-9; D possibly matches TRBD1 or TRBD2 (5 bases each). CDR1 is SEHNR and CDR2 is FQNEAQ in the germline V gene (reference sequence). Trimming stripped 5 bases from V and 5 bases from J, with 19 bases between. CDR3 length: 15 residues. The CDR3: CASSTGRSAGNEQYF. In DNA form, the CDR3 reads TGTGCCAGCAGCACGGGACGGAGCGCTGGTAACGAGCAGTACTTC.

This clonotype was seen ten or more times. This chain links TRBV4-2 with TRBJ1-1; D ambiguous. The V and J ends lost 4 bases and 2 bases respectively, with 8 bases between them. The CDR3 is 13 residues long. Germline V gene sequence: CDR1 LGHNA, CDR2 YNFKEQ. For the CDR3, the DNA is TGTGCCAGCAGCCCCTACATCAACACTGAAGCTTTCTTT. Translation: CASSPYINTEAFF.

This clonotype was seen at least ten times. This chain joins TRBV7-2 and TRBJ2-7, with D unresolved. Trimming removed 2 bases from V and 5 bases from J, with 10 bases in between. The CDR3 sequence is 13 residues long. Per germline, CDR1 SGHTA and CDR2 FQGNSA. This chain's CDR3 is CASSLQERHEQYF. DNA of the CDR3: TGTGCCAGCAGCTTACAGGAAAGGCACGAGCAGTACTTC.

This clonotype appeared many times. The chain joins TRBV11-2 to TRBJ2-3; D not resolved. The CDR3 sequence is 17 residues long. Germline loops: CDR1 SGHAT, CDR2 FQNNGV. V lost 5 bases and J 2 bases, leaving 20 bases between the germline ends. In nucleotides, the CDR3 is TGTGCCAGCAGCGATCCCAAGTGGGGTGGCCTCACAGATACGCAGTATTTT. It specifies CASSDPKWGGLTDTQYF.